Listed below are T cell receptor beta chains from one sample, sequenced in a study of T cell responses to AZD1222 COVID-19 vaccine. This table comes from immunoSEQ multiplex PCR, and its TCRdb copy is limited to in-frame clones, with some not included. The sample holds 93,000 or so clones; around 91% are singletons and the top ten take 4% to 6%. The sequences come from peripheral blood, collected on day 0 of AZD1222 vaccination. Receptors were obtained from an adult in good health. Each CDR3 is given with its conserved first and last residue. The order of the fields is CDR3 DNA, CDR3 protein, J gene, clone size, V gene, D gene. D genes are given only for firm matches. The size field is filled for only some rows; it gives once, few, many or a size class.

CDR3nt: TGTGCCAGCACCCGGGCCCCGAACACCGGGGAGCTGTTTTTT
CDR3aa: CASTRAPNTGELFF
j_gene: TRBJ2-2
abundance: .
v_gene: TRBV27
d_gene: .

CDR3nt: TGTGCCAGCAGTTACTCGTTCGACAGACTATATGGCTACACCTTC
CDR3aa: CASSYSFDRLYGYTF
j_gene: TRBJ1-2
abundance: .
v_gene: TRBV6-5
d_gene: .

CDR3nt: TGTGCCAGCAGCTTGCTGGCAGGGGATGAAGCTTTCTTT
CDR3aa: CASSLLAGDEAFF
j_gene: TRBJ1-1
abundance: .
v_gene: TRBV5-6
d_gene: .

CDR3nt: TGTGCCAGCAGCCTGGGACTAGCGGGGGACAATGAGCAGTTCTTC
CDR3aa: CASSLGLAGDNEQFF
j_gene: TRBJ2-1
abundance: .
v_gene: TRBV7-2
d_gene: TRBD2

CDR3nt: TGTGCCTGGAGTGTGACGGGGGGGAGAGAGACCCAGTACTTC
CDR3aa: CAWSVTGGRETQYF
j_gene: TRBJ2-5
abundance: .
v_gene: TRBV30
d_gene: TRBD2

CDR3nt: TGTGCCAGCAGCTCCGGGACAGGCCCGTACGAGCAGTACTTC
CDR3aa: CASSSGTGPYEQYF
j_gene: TRBJ2-7
abundance: .
v_gene: TRBV5-4
d_gene: TRBD1

CDR3nt: TGTGCCAGTAGTACGCGGACCAAGCTTGGAAACACCATATATTTT
CDR3aa: CASSTRTKLGNTIYF
j_gene: TRBJ1-3
abundance: .
v_gene: TRBV19
d_gene: .

CDR3nt: TGTGCCAGCTCACCCACCGCGTCAGGGGGAGAGACCCAGTACTTC
CDR3aa: CASSPTASGGETQYF
j_gene: TRBJ2-5
abundance: .
v_gene: TRBV18
d_gene: TRBD1

CDR3nt: TGTGCCAGCAGTTCTTCCGGGACACTACAAGAGACCCAGTACTTC
CDR3aa: CASSSSGTLQETQYF
j_gene: TRBJ2-5
abundance: .
v_gene: TRBV7-3
d_gene: .

CDR3nt: TGTGCCAGCACTGGACAGTTGAACACTGAAGCTTTCTTT
CDR3aa: CASTGQLNTEAFF
j_gene: TRBJ1-1
abundance: .
v_gene: TRBV6-5
d_gene: .

CDR3nt: TGTGCCAGCAGCCAGGTGCCAGCGCGCTACACCTTC
CDR3aa: CASSQVPARYTF
j_gene: TRBJ1-2
abundance: .
v_gene: TRBV14
d_gene: .

CDR3nt: TGTGCCAGCAGCCCCCGGGGGGGCGATGTAGACACCGGGGAGCTGTTTTTT
CDR3aa: CASSPRGGDVDTGELFF
j_gene: TRBJ2-2
abundance: .
v_gene: TRBV11-3
d_gene: TRBD2

CDR3nt: TGTGCCAGCAGCTCCCTGACAGGGGAGGTTGGCTACACCTTC
CDR3aa: CASSSLTGEVGYTF
j_gene: TRBJ1-2
abundance: .
v_gene: TRBV7-2
d_gene: TRBD1

CDR3nt: TGCAGCGTTGATCCAGGGAGAGGGGACTACAATGAGCAGTTCTTC
CDR3aa: CSVDPGRGDYNEQFF
j_gene: TRBJ2-1
abundance: few
v_gene: TRBV29-1
d_gene: .

CDR3nt: TGTGCCAGCAGCTCCTACCGGGGGGCGAGCTACGAGCAGTACTTC
CDR3aa: CASSSYRGASYEQYF
j_gene: TRBJ2-7
abundance: many
v_gene: TRBV7-9
d_gene: .

CDR3nt: TGTGCCAGCAGTGAAAGGGTAGAGGACATCTATGGCTACACCTTC
CDR3aa: CASSERVEDIYGYTF
j_gene: TRBJ1-2
abundance: .
v_gene: TRBV6-1
d_gene: .

CDR3nt: TGTGCCACCAGTGCCTCGGGGGGCCCGTACCAAGAGACCCAGTACTTC
CDR3aa: CATSASGGPYQETQYF
j_gene: TRBJ2-5
abundance: .
v_gene: TRBV24-1
d_gene: .

CDR3nt: TGTGCCAGCAGTTCGGGGGGGGTTCGTCAGCCCCAGCATTTT
CDR3aa: CASSSGGVRQPQHF
j_gene: TRBJ1-5
abundance: .
v_gene: TRBV6-2/TRBV6-3
d_gene: .

CDR3nt: TGTGCCAGCAGAAGGGGGACAGATGGCACAGATACGCAGTATTTT
CDR3aa: CASRRGTDGTDTQYF
j_gene: TRBJ2-3
abundance: .
v_gene: TRBV6-5
d_gene: TRBD1

CDR3nt: TGTGCCAGCTCACACGGGGGCAACACTGAAGCTTTCTTT
CDR3aa: CASSHGGNTEAFF
j_gene: TRBJ1-1
abundance: .
v_gene: TRBV18
d_gene: .

CDR3nt: TGTGCCAGCACCCCGGGACAAAGCTCCTACAATGAGCAGTTCTTC
CDR3aa: CASTPGQSSYNEQFF
j_gene: TRBJ2-1
abundance: .
v_gene: TRBV13
d_gene: .

CDR3nt: TGCAGCGTTGAAAGGGGGAGGGGGACTGAAGCTTTCTTT
CDR3aa: CSVERGRGTEAFF
j_gene: TRBJ1-1
abundance: once
v_gene: TRBV29-1
d_gene: .

CDR3nt: TGTGCCAGTAGTATTGGGAGAAATGAAAAACTGTTTTTT
CDR3aa: CASSIGRNEKLFF
j_gene: TRBJ1-4
abundance: .
v_gene: TRBV19
d_gene: .

CDR3nt: TGTGCCAGCAGCCCGGGGAGGGGGGGCGATAATTCACCCCTCCACTTT
CDR3aa: CASSPGRGGDNSPLHF
j_gene: TRBJ1-6
abundance: .
v_gene: TRBV7-2
d_gene: .

CDR3nt: TGTGCCAGCAGCTTAGGACTCTCCGGCCTTAACTATGGCTACACCTTC
CDR3aa: CASSLGLSGLNYGYTF
j_gene: TRBJ1-2
abundance: .
v_gene: TRBV7-2
d_gene: .

CDR3nt: TGTGCCAGCACCGGGACAGGGACTGAAGCTTTCTTT
CDR3aa: CASTGTGTEAFF
j_gene: TRBJ1-1
abundance: .
v_gene: TRBV12-3/TRBV12-4
d_gene: TRBD1

CDR3nt: TGTGCCAGCAGTTACTCACTGAACACTGAAGCTTTCTTT
CDR3aa: CASSYSLNTEAFF
j_gene: TRBJ1-1
abundance: once
v_gene: TRBV6-5
d_gene: .

CDR3nt: TGTGCCATCAGTGAGTCGAGGGGCGTCGTCAGCCCCCTTTTT
CDR3aa: CAISESRGVVSPLF
j_gene: TRBJ1-4
abundance: .
v_gene: TRBV10-3
d_gene: .

CDR3nt: TGTGCCAGCAGGGGGACGGGGGGTGATTCACCCCTCCACTTT
CDR3aa: CASRGTGGDSPLHF
j_gene: TRBJ1-6
abundance: .
v_gene: TRBV6-5
d_gene: .